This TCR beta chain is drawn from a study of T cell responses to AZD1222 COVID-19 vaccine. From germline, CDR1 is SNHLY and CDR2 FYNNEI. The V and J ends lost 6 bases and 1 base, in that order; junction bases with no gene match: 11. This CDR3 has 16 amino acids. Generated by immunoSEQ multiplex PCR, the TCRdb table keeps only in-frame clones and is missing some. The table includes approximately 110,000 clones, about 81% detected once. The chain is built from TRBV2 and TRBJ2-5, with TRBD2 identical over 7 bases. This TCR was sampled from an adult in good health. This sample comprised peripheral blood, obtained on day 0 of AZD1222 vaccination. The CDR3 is CASSGGWSGVQETQYF. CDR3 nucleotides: TGTGCCAGCAGCGGCGGGTGGAGCGGGGTCCAAGAGACCCAGTACTTC.